Presented here are 10 T cell receptor beta chains from one specimen sequenced in a study of cytomegalovirus exposure and HLA in healthy donors. PCR primers comprised 60 Vbeta and 13 Jbeta primers. TCRdb's copy holds only in-frame clones and misses some; the assay was immunoSEQ multiplex PCR. In the table there are 160,000 or so clones, roughly 85% of which are singletons. The material sequenced was PBMCs. Every receptor here comes from a woman in her 50s in good health and CMV-seronegative.

CDR3 sequence (DNA): TGTGCCAGCAGCTTAGAGCGGGGTTACGAGCAGTACTTC. Residues: CASSLERGYEQYF. The chain links TRBV11-2 to TRBJ2-7; a possible D gene is TRBD2 (6 bases). With 0 bases removed from V and 4 bases from J, the gap between germline ends came to 7 bases. The germline CDR1 and CDR2 sequences are SGHAT and FQNNGV. The CDR3 extends over 13 amino acids.

The genes are TRBV28 and TRBJ1-4; the D gene is possibly TRBD1 (5 bases). This CDR3 contains 12 residues. V lost 8 bases, J lost 6 bases, and 10 bases lay in between. Germline assignment: CDR1 MDHEN and CDR2 SYDVKM. The CDR3 sequence is CASVRGDEKLFF. Here the CDR3 DNA reads TGTGCCAGCGTCCGGGGGGATGAAAAACTGTTTTTT.

The chain joins TRBV6-5 to TRBJ1-4; perhaps TRBD1 as D (6 bases). Germline V lookup: CDR1 MNHEY, CDR2 SVGAGI. Trimming shortened V by 0 bases and J by 8 bases, and 13 bases separated the two germline ends. The CDR3 contains 15 residues. The CDR3 bases are TGTGCCAGCAGTTACTCGACAGGAAAGGAGGAAAAACTGTTTTTT. Its protein product is CASSYSTGKEEKLFF.

The rearrangement joins TRBV28 to TRBJ1-5; 9 nucleotides agree with TRBD1. The V and J ends lost 1 base and 3 bases, in that order; junction bases with no gene match: 1. The CDR3 length is 15 residues. Germline CDR1 and CDR2: MDHEN and SYDVKM. The CDR3 DNA follows: TGTGCCAGCAGTTTATACAGGGGGCCCAATCAGCCCCAGCATTTT. Translation gives CASSLYRGPNQPQHF.

The rearrangement links TRBV27 to TRBJ2-7, with D perhaps matching TRBD2 (5 bases). There are 14 residues in the CDR3. Trimming took off 4 bases at V and 4 bases at J, with 14 bases between the two ends. Germline assignment: CDR1 MNHEY and CDR2 SMNVEV (reference sequence). The CDR3, as DNA: TGTGCCAGCAGTTGGAGGCGAACCATGTACGAGCAGTACTTC. This codes for CASSWRRTMYEQYF.

The chain uses TRBV7-3 and TRBJ2-2, with a tentative D call TRBD2 (5 bases). Deletions cut 2 bases from V and 4 bases from J, with 8 bases between. The CDR3 consists of 14 residues. The germline gives CDR1 SGHTA, CDR2 FQGTGA. Written as DNA, the CDR3 is TGTGCCAGCAGCTTAGGACGGGGCACCGGGGAGCTGTTTTTT. The encoded protein is CASSLGRGTGELFF.

The V call is TRBV7-9, the J call TRBJ1-2, with 8 bases identical to TRBD1. This CDR3 comprises 18 residues. Trimming removed 1 base from V and 5 bases from J; junction bases left unmatched: 15. Germline-derived CDR1 and CDR2 are SEHNR and FQNEAQ (reference sequence). The CDR3 sequence: CASSLGNTDRAFRYGYTF. In nucleotides, the CDR3 is TGTGCCAGCAGCTTAGGCAATACGGACAGGGCATTCCGGTATGGCTACACCTTC.

The CDR3 region is CASSLLGQGNTEAFF. The CDR3 DNA is TGTGCCAGCAGTTTATTGGGACAGGGGAACACTGAAGCTTTCTTT. The V gene is TRBV28, the J gene TRBJ1-1, with 9 positions matching TRBD1. After removal of 1 base from V and 1 base from J, the junction contained 1 base not matched to a gene. Germline assignment: CDR1 MDHEN and CDR2 SYDVKM. The CDR3 length is 15 residues.

This clone was found once. V usage is TRBV4-1 and J usage is TRBJ2-7, with TRBD2 as a possible D gene (6 bases). V lost 4 bases and J lost 4, with 11 bases in between. The CDR3 runs 13 residues. Germline V gene lookup returns CDR1 MGHRA and CDR2 YSYEKL. The CDR3 here is CASSPGVFYEQYF. The CDR3 DNA sequence: TGCGCCAGCAGCCCGGGGGTATTTTACGAGCAGTACTTC.

The V call is TRBV4-1, the J call TRBJ1-5; D is undetermined. CDR3 length equals 14 residues. Trimming took off 4 bases at V and 4 bases at J, with 11 bases between the two ends. The V gene's germline CDR1 is MGHRA and CDR2 YSYEKL. CDR3 coding DNA: TGCGCCAGCAGCCCCCGGACGGGGAATCAGCCCCAGCATTTT. Encoded protein: CASSPRTGNQPQHF.